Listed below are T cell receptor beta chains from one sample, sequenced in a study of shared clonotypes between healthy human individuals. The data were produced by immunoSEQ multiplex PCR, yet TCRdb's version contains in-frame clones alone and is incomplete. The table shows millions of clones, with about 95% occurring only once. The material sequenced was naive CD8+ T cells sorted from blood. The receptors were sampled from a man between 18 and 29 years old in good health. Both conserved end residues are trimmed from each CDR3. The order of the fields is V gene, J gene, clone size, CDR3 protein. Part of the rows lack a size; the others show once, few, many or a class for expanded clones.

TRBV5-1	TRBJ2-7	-	ASSLYGYEQY
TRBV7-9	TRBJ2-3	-	ASSSPLAGVVDTQY
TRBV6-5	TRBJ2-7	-	ASSYSGTGGYEQY
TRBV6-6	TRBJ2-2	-	ASSHPGTGLPGELF
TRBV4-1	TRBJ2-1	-	ASSPIPGLEYNEQF
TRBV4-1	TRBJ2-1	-	ASSQDSGFGEQF
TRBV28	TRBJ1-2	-	ASSLLEGVLHGYT
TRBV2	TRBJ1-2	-	ASSETGTHYGYT
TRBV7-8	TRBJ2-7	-	ASSLGGNRNEQY
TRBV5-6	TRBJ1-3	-	ASSFLNPDTIY
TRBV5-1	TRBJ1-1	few	ASSLWMNTEAF
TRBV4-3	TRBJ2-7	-	ASSQEWQGARYYEQY
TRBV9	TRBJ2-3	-	ASSETSGSPDTQY
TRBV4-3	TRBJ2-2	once	ASSQEPGLHNTGELF
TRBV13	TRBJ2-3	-	ASSPRGSTDTQY
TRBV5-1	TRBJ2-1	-	ASSTGLAGLHYNEQF